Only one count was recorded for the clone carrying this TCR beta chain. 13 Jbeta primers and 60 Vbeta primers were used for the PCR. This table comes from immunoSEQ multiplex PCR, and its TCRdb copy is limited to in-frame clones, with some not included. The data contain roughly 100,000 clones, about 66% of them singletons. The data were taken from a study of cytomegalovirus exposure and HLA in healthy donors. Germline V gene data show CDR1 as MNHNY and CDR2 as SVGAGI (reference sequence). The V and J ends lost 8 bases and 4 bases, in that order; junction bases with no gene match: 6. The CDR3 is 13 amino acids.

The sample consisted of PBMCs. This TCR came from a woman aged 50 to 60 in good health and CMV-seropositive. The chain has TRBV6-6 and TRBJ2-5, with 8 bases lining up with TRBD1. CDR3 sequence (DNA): TGTGCCAGCTGGACAGGGCGATTAGAGACCCAGTACTTC. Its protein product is CASWTGRLETQYF.